These 32 T cell receptor beta chains share one sample of origin, sequenced in a study of blood T cell repertoires in COVID-19. The method was immunoSEQ multiplex PCR; TCRdb's version includes in-frame clones alone and lacks a portion of them. The profile shows 40,000 or so clones, 91% of them singletons. Input material: peripheral blood. These receptors came from a woman aged 25 to 45 in a cohort sampled during active COVID-19.

The chain couples TRBV7-8 to TRBJ1-1; 7 nucleotides line up with TRBD1. The length of the CDR3 is 16 residues. After removal of 4 bases from V and 1 base from J, the junction contained 9 bases not matched to a gene. CDR1 and CDR2 from the germline V gene are SGHVS and FQNEAQ. The DNA of the CDR3 is TGTGCCAGCAGCTCGAACAGGGGTCCAGCGAACACTGAAGCTTTCTTT. It codes for CASSSNRGPANTEAFF.

This chain uses TRBV19 with TRBJ2-3; TRBD2 aligns across 14 bases. Trimming took 4 bases from V and 4 from J; bases not matched to a gene: 1. CDR3 size: 15 residues. Germline lookup yields CDR1 LNHDA and CDR2 SQIVND (reference sequence). The CDR3 loop is CASSTGLAGADTQYF. The DNA of the CDR3 is TGTGCCAGTAGTACGGGACTAGCGGGAGCAGATACGCAGTATTTT.

V and J are TRBV6-5 and TRBJ1-1; the D is unclear. The ends were cut back, 7 bases at V and 1 base at J, with 16 bases in the middle. This CDR3 contains 15 residues. Germline V gene sequence: CDR1 MNHEY, CDR2 SVGAGI. CDR3 nucleotides: TGTGCCAGCATCCCTTCATTCAGGCAGAACACTGAAGCTTTCTTT. This gives the protein CASIPSFRQNTEAFF.

The gene calls are TRBV18 and TRBJ2-7; the match to TRBD1 covers 7 bases. The trim removed 3 bases at V and 5 bases at J, leaving 10 bases unmatched. The CDR3 contains 15 residues. The germline V gene encodes CDR1 KGHSH and CDR2 LQKENI. The CDR3 sequence: CASSPRDRVNHEQYF. CDR3 DNA sequence: TGTGCCAGCTCACCCCGAGACAGGGTTAACCACGAGCAGTACTTC. The variable domain in full, completed from reference TRBV18 and TRBJ2-7, reads NAGVMQNPRHLVRRRGQEARLRCSPMKGHSHVYWYRQLPEEGLKFMVYLQKENIIDESGMPKERFSAEFPKEGPSILRIQQVVRGDSAAYFCASSPRDRVNHEQYFGPGTRLTVT.

The gene calls are TRBV11-3 and TRBJ1-6; D gene unclear. V lost 0 bases to trimming and J lost 6 bases, with 6 bases between them. The CDR3 runs 14 residues. In germline, CDR1 is SGHNT, CDR2 YENEEA. CDR3 amino acids: CASSLEQSNSPLHF. The CDR3 nucleotides read TGTGCCAGCAGCTTAGAACAGAGTAATTCACCCCTCCACTTT.

The chain couples TRBV23-1 to TRBJ1-6, with TRBD1 matching over 10 bases. TRBV23-1 is given ORF status, its function remaining uncertain. The CDR3 loop spans 18 amino acids. After removal of 7 bases from V and 8 bases from J, the junction contained 17 bases not matched to a gene. CDR3 coding DNA: TGCGCCAGCACCTGCGGGACAGGGGACTCTAGCCCAGATTCACCCCTCCACTTT. Protein: CASTCGTGDSSPDSPLHF.

The chain couples TRBV10-3 to TRBJ2-7, with 11 bases fitting TRBD1. In germline, CDR1 is ENHRY, CDR2 SYGVKD. V dropped 3 bases and J dropped 6; count of bases not matched to a gene: 7. This CDR3 spans 15 amino acids. The CDR3 loop reads CAISEGGTGGSEQYF. The CDR3 coding sequence is TGTGCCATCAGTGAAGGTGGGACAGGGGGATCCGAGCAGTACTTC.

In this sample, this clone turned up once. This chain uses TRBV25-1 with TRBJ1-6; D unclear. Germline CDR1 is MGHDK and CDR2 is SYGVNS. The CDR3 sequence is 15 residues long. With 6 bases removed from V and 6 bases from J, the gap between germline ends came to 15 bases. CDR3 sequence (DNA): TGTGCCAGCAGAGGCCCTGCAGGTGGTAATTCACCCCTCCACTTT. This encodes CASRGPAGGNSPLHF.

This chain joins TRBV28 and TRBJ1-2; a possible D gene is TRBD1 (6 bases). CDR1 MDHEN and CDR2 SYDVKM come from the germline V gene. CDR3 length: 15 amino acids. Trimming left V 10 bases short and J 8 bases short, with 26 bases between. The CDR3 DNA sequence: TGTGCCACCGAGGAGGGGGGGCGAGGGAGAAAGGGCTACACCTTC. Its translation is CATEEGGRGRKGYTF.

This chain uses TRBV28 with TRBJ2-3, with TRBD1 matching over 7 bases. Germline V lookup: CDR1 MDHEN, CDR2 SYDVKM. V trimming: 3 bases; J trimming: 1 base; junction bases outside the gene matches: 4. The CDR3 is 15 residues long. The CDR3 nucleotides read TGTGCCAGCAGTTTCCGGACAGGACGCACAGATACGCAGTATTTT. Translating it yields CASSFRTGRTDTQYF. Together with reference TRBV28 and TRBJ2-3, the CDR3 gives the full variable domain: DVKVTQSSRYLVKRTGEKVFLECVQDMDHENMFWYRQDPGLGLRLIYFSYDVKMKEKGDIPEGYSVSREKKERFSLILESASTNQTSMYLCASSFRTGRTDTQYFGPGTRLTVL.

This clone came up a few times. The chain uses TRBV29-1 and TRBJ2-7; tentatively, D is TRBD1 (6 bases). Trimming took 6 bases from V and 2 from J, leaving 11 bases between them. In germline, CDR1 is SQVTM, CDR2 ANQGSEA. The CDR3 runs 12 residues. As DNA, the CDR3 is TGCAGCGTCAGACAGGCCACCTACGAGCAGTACTTC. It codes for CSVRQATYEQYF.

The V gene is TRBV7-9, the J gene TRBJ1-2; the D is unclear. Trimming cost V 1 base and J 8 bases, with 11 bases left between them. This CDR3 contains 13 residues. CDR1 is SEHNR and CDR2 is FQNEAQ in the germline V gene (reference sequence). The CDR3 bases are TGTGCCAGCAGCTTAGACCCGTTGGAGGGCTACACCTTC. Translating gives CASSLDPLEGYTF.

Only one count was recorded for this clone. This chain joins TRBV21-1 and TRBJ2-7; TRBD2 reflects the table's D call only, with no check against the DNA. TRBV21-1 is designated a pseudogene. This CDR3 contains 17 residues. CDR3 in DNA: TGTGCCAGCAGCAAAGGTTTAAAGGCGGTGTACACCTACGAGCAGTACTTC. This sequence encodes CASSKGLKAVYTYEQYF.

The V call is TRBV7-9, the J call TRBJ2-7; D remains ambiguous. Per the germline V gene, CDR1 is SEHNR and CDR2 is FQNEAQ (reference sequence). The CDR3 sequence is 12 residues long. The V end was cut by 2 bases, the J end by 3 bases, with 5 bases between. In DNA, the CDR3 is TGTGCCAGCAGCTTAACGGGCTACGAGCAGTACTTC. Amino acids: CASSLTGYEQYF.

In its sample, this clone was seen once. This rearrangement joins TRBV6-2 or TRBV6-3 to TRBJ1-1, with TRBD1 as a possible D gene (5 bases). The CDR3 covers 15 residues. Germline V gives CDR1 MNHEY, CDR2 SVGEGT. V was pared by 1 base and J by 7 bases, with 16 bases between. CDR3 sequence reads: CASSYFSRARGEAFF. CDR3 nucleotides: TGTGCCAGCAGTTACTTTTCCAGGGCCCGCGGTGAAGCTTTCTTT.

This clone occurred once. The rearrangement uses TRBV19 and TRBJ2-7; 10 bases are shared with TRBD1. This CDR3 region has 15 residues. Germline V lookup: CDR1 LNHDA, CDR2 SQIVND (reference sequence). Trimming at V came to 3 bases and at J to 3 bases, leaving 5 bases not matched to a gene. The CDR3 DNA is TGTGCCAGTAGTATCGGACAGGGGGTTTACTACGAGCAGTACTTC. As protein: CASSIGQGVYYEQYF.

The CDR3 DNA follows: TGTGCCATCAGTGAGATGTTAGGACAGGATGGAAACACCATATATTTT. Translated, it gives CAISEMLGQDGNTIYF. The genes are TRBV10-3 and TRBJ1-3; 7 bases fit TRBD1. V trimming: 2 bases; J trimming: 3 bases; junction bases outside the gene matches: 7. This CDR3 comprises 16 residues. Per the germline V gene, CDR1 is ENHRY and CDR2 is SYGVKD.

The V gene is TRBV14, the J gene TRBJ2-1; TRBD1 aligns across 7 bases. Germline CDR1 SGHDN, CDR2 FVKESK. With V trimmed by 4 bases and J by 5 bases, 8 bases remained unmatched. This CDR3 comprises 15 residues. CDR3 sequence: CASSPRTGANNEQFF. The CDR3 DNA reads as TGTGCCAGCAGCCCCCGTACAGGGGCCAACAATGAGCAGTTCTTC.

CDR3 sequence: CASSIQTGGAEEQYF. CDR3 nucleotide sequence: TGTGCCAGTAGTATCCAGACAGGGGGCGCGGAAGAGCAGTACTTC. This chain connects TRBV19 to TRBJ2-7; 10 bases line up with TRBD1. CDR1 is LNHDA, CDR2 SQIVND, per germline (reference sequence). There are 15 residues in the CDR3. With 3 bases clipped from V and 7 bases from J, the junction kept 9 bases outside the gene matches.

This clone was seen only a few times. V gene TRBV24-1 combines with J gene TRBJ2-3, with 11 bases matching TRBD2. The CDR3 sequence is 15 residues long. Germline V gene data show CDR1 as KGHDR and CDR2 as SFDVKD. The ends lost 7 bases at V and 7 bases at J; junction bases unmatched: 9. The CDR3 coding sequence is TGTGCCACCAGCGCAACTAGCGGGAGAATACATACGCAGTATTTT. Residues: CATSATSGRIHTQYF.

The CDR3 protein is CASRYLAEGGSGEQYF. CDR3 nucleotides: TGTGCCAGCAGATATCTAGCGGAGGGGGGCTCCGGCGAGCAGTACTTC. The J gene is TRBJ2-7, the V gene TRBV28; TRBD2 is a possible D gene (7 bases). The CDR3 contains 16 residues. V was trimmed by 6 bases and J by 6 bases, leaving 24 bases between them. Germline V gives CDR1 MDHEN, CDR2 SYDVKM.

CDR3 sequence (DNA): TGTGCCAGCAGCTTACGAGGGGGGAGCGGGAGCGGGACCCAGTACTTC. Its protein is CASSLRGGSGSGTQYF. V and J are TRBV7-6 and TRBJ2-5; 8 bases fit TRBD2. CDR1 and CDR2 from the germline V gene are SGHVS and FNYEAQ. The junction had 12 bases not matched to a gene; V was cut back by 2 bases and J by 7 bases. This CDR3 is built from 16 residues.

This clone has more than one count but fewer than ten. This sample includes further DNA sequences coding for the same CDR3. The CDR3 here is CSASLEETQYF. The CDR3 DNA follows: TGCAGTGCTAGTTTAGAAGAGACCCAGTACTTC. The rearrangement links TRBV20-1 to TRBJ2-5; D remains ambiguous. CDR1 and CDR2 from the germline V gene are DFQATT and SNEGSKA (reference sequence). This CDR3 has 11 residues. The V end was cut by 3 bases, the J end by 3 bases, with 5 bases between.

The CDR3, as DNA: TGTGCCAGCTCACACCAGGACGGGATCATTAATGAGCAGTTCTTC. Its protein product is CASSHQDGIINEQFF. V usage is TRBV18 and J usage is TRBJ2-1, with D possibly matching TRBD2 (5 bases). The CDR3 is 15 amino acids. Germline V CDR1 and CDR2: KGHSH, LQKENI. The V end was cut by 4 bases, the J end by 7 bases, with 17 bases between.

The chain has TRBV28 and TRBJ2-5; 8 bases map to TRBD2. Germline CDR1 reads MDHEN; CDR2 reads SYDVKM. The V gene end was trimmed by 3 bases and the J gene end by 2 bases; junction bases not matched to a gene: 5. The CDR3 has 15 residues. CDR3 residues: CASSFSSGQQETQYF. DNA of the CDR3: TGTGCCAGCAGTTTCTCTAGCGGGCAACAAGAGACCCAGTACTTC.

The V call is TRBV7-6, the J call TRBJ2-3, with 10 positions matching TRBD2. Germline V CDR1 and CDR2: SGHVS, FNYEAQ. The V and J ends lost 6 bases and 1 base, in that order; junction bases with no gene match: 7. The CDR3 is 16 residues long. The CDR3 sequence is CASSRTGTSGTDTQYF. The CDR3 DNA reads as TGTGCCAGCAGTCGAACTGGGACTAGCGGCACAGATACGCAGTATTTT. Drawing the rest from reference TRBV7-6 and TRBJ2-3, the complete variable domain is GAGVSQSPRYKVTKRGQDVALRCDPISGHVSLYWYRQALGQGPEFLTYFNYEAQQDKSGLPNDRFSAERPEGSISTLTIQRTEQRDSAMYRCASSRTGTSGTDTQYFGPGTRLTVL.

V is TRBV3-1 (or the pseudogene TRBV3-2) and J is TRBJ2-3; TRBD2 matches at 7 bases. Per germline, CDR1 LGHDT and CDR2 YNNKEL (reference sequence). There are 16 residues in the CDR3. J gave up 4 bases and V 0 bases, and 7 bases lay outside the gene matches. This CDR3 is CASSQDPGLRADTQYF. The CDR3 DNA follows: TGTGCCAGCAGCCAAGATCCGGGACTAAGAGCAGATACGCAGTATTTT.

The CDR3 DNA is TGTGCCAGCATATACAGGGGGAGAGGGTCAGATACGCAGTATTTT. It encodes CASIYRGRGSDTQYF. The chain couples TRBV6-5 to TRBJ2-3; TRBD1 matches 8 bases. Germline V gene sequence: CDR1 MNHEY, CDR2 SVGAGI. J lost 4 bases, V lost 7 bases, and 10 bases had no gene match. There are 15 residues in the CDR3.

V is TRBV6-5 and J is TRBJ1-2; 9 bases are shared with TRBD1. CDR1 and CDR2 from the germline V gene are MNHEY and SVGAGI. This CDR3 is 15 amino acids long. After removal of 6 bases from V and 6 bases from J, the junction contained 11 bases not matched to a gene. The CDR3 nucleotides are TGTGCCAGCAGAACCCAGGGACAGGGAGGTCATGGCTACACCTTC. It translates to CASRTQGQGGHGYTF.

The rearrangement links TRBV9 to TRBJ2-1; 7 bases align to TRBD2. Trimming took 3 bases from V and 0 from J; bases not matched to a gene: 3. The CDR3 has 15 amino acids. The germline gives CDR1 SGDLS, CDR2 YYNGEE. For the CDR3, the DNA is TGTGCCAGCAGCGCCAGCGGGGACTCCTACAATGAGCAGTTCTTC. It encodes CASSASGDSYNEQFF.

The rearrangement joins TRBV24-1 to TRBJ2-5, with TRBD1 identical over 9 bases. CDR1 and CDR2 from the germline V gene are KGHDR and SFDVKD. This CDR3 spans 13 amino acids. V trimming: 5 bases; J trimming: 3 bases; junction bases outside the gene matches: 0. In DNA form, the CDR3 reads TGTGCCACCAGTGGGGACAGGGAAGAGACCCAGTACTTC. Encoded protein: CATSGDREETQYF.

The chain recombines TRBV6-5 with TRBJ2-3; 9 bases fit TRBD1. The CDR3 extends over 15 amino acids. Looked up from germline, CDR1 is MNHEY and CDR2 is SVGAGI. V lost 2 bases and J lost 8; bases outside the gene matches: 8. The chain's CDR3 is CASSYPGQGIVTQYF. For the CDR3, the DNA is TGTGCCAGCAGTTACCCCGGACAGGGGATAGTTACGCAGTATTTT.